This record concerns one TCR beta chain sequence. Study processing details: Amplification of reference gene primers provided the estimated nucleated cell counts. Clones were sequenced by immunoSEQ multiplex PCR, and TCRdb holds only the in-frame ones, with some missing. That table furnishes V, J and clone size, whereas the DNA furnished D and trimming. Found here are about 280,000 clones, roughly 91% of them singletons; the top ten hold 2%. The source of the sample is a study of blood T cell repertoires in COVID-19. Study-wide background: Cohort 3 recovered donors had two negative PCRs, clearance, or symptom resolution. Specimens from acute and convalescent COVID-19 originated in the United States, Italy and Spain.

Participants reported their clinical history, and cohort assignment relied on those reports. V was shortened by 3 bases and J by 1 base, with 13 bases between the two germline ends. CDR3 length equals 15 residues. Germline CDR1 is KGHSH and CDR2 is LQKENI. Sequenced sample: PBMCs or T cells enriched from blood (not recorded which). The sequence was collected from a woman aged 60-75 years in a cohort exposed to, infected with or recovered from COVID-19 (not recorded which). This sequence joins TRBV18 and TRBJ2-7; D uncertain. CDR3 residues: CASSPLAKESYEQYF. CDR3 sequence (DNA): TGTGCCAGCTCACCGTTGGCGAAGGAGTCCTACGAGCAGTACTTC.